This record looks at one TCR beta chain sequence and its context. The data were taken from a study of blood T cell repertoires in COVID-19. Across the study: In each case, the material was cDNA or gDNA derived from T cells, B-cell-depleted T cells, or PBMCs.

Trimming cost V 0 bases and J 7 bases, with 21 bases left between them. The CDR3 contains 17 residues. Germline-derived CDR1 and CDR2 are LGHDT and YNNKEL (reference sequence). TCRdb keeps only in-frame clones here, not all; method: immunoSEQ multiplex PCR. Of around 150,000 clones in the sample, 85% to 95% were seen once. This chain joins TRBV3-1 (or the pseudogene TRBV3-2) and TRBJ1-1, with a tentative D call TRBD1 (6 bases). Specimen: peripheral blood. This TCR came from a woman between 45 and 65 years old with acute or convalescent COVID-19. The CDR3 nucleotides are TGTGCCAGCAGCCAAGAAAGGCGCAGGGCAGACAGGATTGAAGCTTTCTTT. It is translated as CASSQERRRADRIEAFF.